Listed below are T cell receptor beta chains from one sample, sequenced in a study of vaccination effects on CD4 cells after COVID-19. The repertoire was sequenced with immunoSEQ multiplex PCR; TCRdb's copy has only in-frame clones and lacks some. The sample yields about 34,000 clones, around 73% seen once. The antigens these receptors bind are not known. This material consisted of CD4+ T cells from PBMCs cultured with HCoV-OC43 spike peptides, taken before COVID-19 vaccination. All receptors come from a human donor who received a COVID-19 vaccine. Both conserved end residues are part of each CDR3. Fields, in order: clone size, V gene, J gene, CDR3 protein. Clone size is not always given. Where it is, it says once, few, many or a class for expanded clones.

abundance: once
v_gene: TRBV5-4
j_gene: TRBJ2-5
CDR3aa: CASSLAREGETQYF

abundance: few
v_gene: TRBV30
j_gene: TRBJ2-7
CDR3aa: CAWTINSYEQYF

abundance: -
v_gene: TRBV29-1
j_gene: TRBJ2-1
CDR3aa: CSVMWAANEQFF

abundance: -
v_gene: TRBV10-3
j_gene: TRBJ1-4
CDR3aa: CAISESGTVNEKLFF

abundance: -
v_gene: TRBV21-1
j_gene: TRBJ2-7
CDR3aa: CASSKVKFGKGLSYEQYF

abundance: -
v_gene: TRBV3-1/TRBV3-2
j_gene: TRBJ1-1
CDR3aa: CASSHRQGASFF

abundance: -
v_gene: TRBV19
j_gene: TRBJ2-1
CDR3aa: CASSMGWTGGWSSYNEQFF

abundance: few
v_gene: TRBV3-1/TRBV3-2
j_gene: TRBJ2-3
CDR3aa: CASSPYTRDTQYF

abundance: -
v_gene: TRBV7-9
j_gene: TRBJ1-4
CDR3aa: CASSSGTVVNEKLFF

abundance: -
v_gene: TRBV9
j_gene: TRBJ1-6
CDR3aa: CASSLGQNNSPLHF

abundance: few
v_gene: TRBV3-1/TRBV3-2
j_gene: TRBJ1-4
CDR3aa: CASSQPGEKLFF

abundance: -
v_gene: TRBV7-2
j_gene: TRBJ2-5
CDR3aa: CASSGVSGETQYF

abundance: -
v_gene: TRBV6-6
j_gene: TRBJ2-4
CDR3aa: CASSYGQGVINIQYF

abundance: -
v_gene: TRBV7-2
j_gene: TRBJ2-1
CDR3aa: CASSLAEYNEQFF

abundance: -
v_gene: TRBV18
j_gene: TRBJ2-7
CDR3aa: CASSPTTGEQYF

abundance: -
v_gene: TRBV7-9
j_gene: TRBJ2-5
CDR3aa: CASSTQGNQETQYF

abundance: -
v_gene: TRBV7-2
j_gene: TRBJ1-6
CDR3aa: CASSLASLRGTFNSPLHF